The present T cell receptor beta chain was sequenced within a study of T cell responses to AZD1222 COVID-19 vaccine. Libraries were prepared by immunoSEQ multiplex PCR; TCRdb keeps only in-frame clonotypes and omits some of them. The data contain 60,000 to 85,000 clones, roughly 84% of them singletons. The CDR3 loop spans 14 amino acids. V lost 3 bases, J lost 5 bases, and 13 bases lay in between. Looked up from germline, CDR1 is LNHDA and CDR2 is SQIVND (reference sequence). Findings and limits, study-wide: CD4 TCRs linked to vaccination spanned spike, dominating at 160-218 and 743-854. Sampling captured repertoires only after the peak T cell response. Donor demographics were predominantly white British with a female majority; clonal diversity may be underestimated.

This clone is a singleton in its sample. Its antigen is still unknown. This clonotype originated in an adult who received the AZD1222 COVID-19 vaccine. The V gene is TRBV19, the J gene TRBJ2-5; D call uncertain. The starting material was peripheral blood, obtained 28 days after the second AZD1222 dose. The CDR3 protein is CASSIAAGRETQYF. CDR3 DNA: TGTGCCAGTAGTATTGCGGCTGGAAGGGAGACCCAGTACTTC.